This is a list of T cell receptor beta chains from one sample in a study of cytomegalovirus exposure and HLA in healthy donors. The protocol was immunoSEQ multiplex PCR, while the TCRdb copy is restricted to in-frame clones and leaves out a portion. The sample consists of roughly 140,000 clones, about four fifths of them appearing once. The specimen sequenced was PBMCs. These receptors came from a man in his forties in good health and CMV-seropositive. Both conserved end residues are part of each CDR3. The D gene is left open where the match is weak. Rows give clone size only sometimes, using once, few, many, or a class for an expanded clone.

>TRBV5-1|.|.|TRBJ2-7
TGCGCCAGCAGCTTGGCAGCCGGGACAAGCGAGCAGTACTTC
CASSLAAGTSEQYF
>TRBV6-5|TRBD1|.|TRBJ1-3
TGTGCCAGCAGTAACTGGGACAGGGGTAACACCATATATTTT
CASSNWDRGNTIYF
>TRBV6-5|.|few|TRBJ1-2
TGTGCCAGCAGCAAGACTGAATCCTATGGCTACACCTTC
CASSKTESYGYTF
>TRBV4-1|.|.|TRBJ1-1
TGCGCCAGCAGCCAAGATCCGGGGAACACTGAAGCTTTCTTT
CASSQDPGNTEAFF
>TRBV9|TRBD1|.|TRBJ2-1
TGTGCCAGCAGCCCCCGGACAGGGGTGGGCTACAATGAGCAGTTCTTC
CASSPRTGVGYNEQFF
>TRBV11-2|TRBD2|few|TRBJ2-3
TGTGCCAGCAGCTCCGGACTAGCCCCTACAGATACGCAGTATTTT
CASSSGLAPTDTQYF
>TRBV11-2|.|.|TRBJ1-1
TGTGCCAGCAGCTCTATGGGGACTGAAGCTTCCTTT
CASSSMGTEASF
>TRBV5-1|TRBD1|.|TRBJ2-7
TGCGCCAGCAGCGTAGGACAGGGTTTCATCGCCTACGAGCAGTACTTC
CASSVGQGFIAYEQYF
>TRBV5-1|.|.|TRBJ1-1
TGCGCCAGCAGATCAGGGCAGAACACTGAAGCTTTCTTT
CASRSGQNTEAFF
>TRBV30|.|.|TRBJ1-2
TGTGCCTGGAGGGGTAGGGCAGGGTCTGGCTACACCTTC
CAWRGRAGSGYTF
>TRBV7-9|TRBD2|.|TRBJ2-6
TGTGCCAGCAGCTTAGCTCGGACTAGCGGGAGAACTGGGGCCAACGTCCTGACTTTC
CASSLARTSGRTGANVLTF
>TRBV9|TRBD2|.|TRBJ2-7
TGTGCCAGCAGCCGCGGTGTGGGAGGGAGGGAGCAGTACTTC
CASSRGVGGREQYF
>TRBV19|TRBD1|.|TRBJ2-2
TGTGCCAGTACAAGGGACAGGGGACTCTTAGGCCCCGGGGAGCTGTTTTTT
CASTRDRGLLGPGELFF
>TRBV7-9|.|.|TRBJ1-6
TGTGCCAGCAGCTTAGATCCGGGGTCACCCCTCCACTTT
CASSLDPGSPLHF
>TRBV7-6|.|.|TRBJ2-4
TGTGCCAGCAGCTTAGGCTACAGGGCAGGGGCCAAAAACATTCAGTACTTC
CASSLGYRAGAKNIQYF
>TRBV19|TRBD2|.|TRBJ2-1
TGTGCCAGTAGTAGAGGGACTAGCGGCTACAATGAGCAGTTCTTC
CASSRGTSGYNEQFF
>TRBV7-9|TRBD2|.|TRBJ2-5
TGTGCCAGCAGCCCTCTGCTAGCGGGGGAAGAGACCCAGTACTTC
CASSPLLAGEETQYF
>TRBV4-1|TRBD1|.|TRBJ2-7
TGCGCCAGCAGCCAAGGCCAGGGGGCGCGAGAGCAGTACTTC
CASSQGQGAREQYF
>TRBV7-9|.|few|TRBJ1-2
TGTGCCAGCAGCTCTGGGGGGGGCTACACCTTC
CASSSGGGYTF
>TRBV10-3|TRBD2|.|TRBJ2-7
TGTGCCATCAGTGAAAGTAGCGGGAGATACGAGCAGTACTTC
CAISESSGRYEQYF
>TRBV11-2|.|.|TRBJ1-1
TGTGCCAGCAGCTTAGCAGGAGGGAACACTGAAGCTTTCTTT
CASSLAGGNTEAFF
>TRBV27|.|.|TRBJ1-2
TGTGCCAGCAGTTTGGGAGGTTTAGGCTATGGCTACACCTTC
CASSLGGLGYGYTF
>TRBV27|TRBD1|.|TRBJ2-1
TGTGCCAGCTCCAGGACAGGGTACGAGCAGTTCTTC
CASSRTGYEQFF
>TRBV11-2|.|.|TRBJ2-5
TGTGCCAGCAGCTTATCGACGCGGGAGACCCAGTACTTC
CASSLSTRETQYF
>TRBV7-2|TRBD2|.|TRBJ2-5
TGTGCCAGCAGCCGGACTAGCGGGGGTTTCTGGGAGACCCAGTACTTC
CASSRTSGGFWETQYF
>TRBV27|.|.|TRBJ2-6
TGTGCCAGCAGTTTACCTTCGACAGGAATGGTCCTGACTTTC
CASSLPSTGMVLTF
>TRBV7-8|TRBD2|once|TRBJ2-3
TGTGCCAGCAGCATAACGATGACTAGCGTTGGGAGCACAGATACGCAGTATTTT
CASSITMTSVGSTDTQYF